This TCR beta chain was identified during a study of cytomegalovirus exposure and HLA in healthy donors. Study information: Early release data held 75 million to 100 million unique TCRs from HLA-typed donors.

Study-level findings and limits: Rarity characterized most TCR sequences, yet some public TCRs appeared in many donors.

PCR used 60 Vbeta primers and 13 Jbeta primers. Profiling relied on immunoSEQ multiplex PCR, and the TCRdb table lists in-frame clones only, not all of them. The table has under 200,000 clones, roughly 80% seen once. In the case of this clone: Its antigen remains unknown.

The trim removed 4 bases at V and 8 bases at J, leaving 6 bases unmatched. This CDR3 has 14 residues. Germline V gene data show CDR1 as SEHNR and CDR2 as FQNEAQ (reference sequence). The chain employs TRBV7-9 and TRBJ2-1, with TRBD2 matching 9 bases. The sequenced material came from PBMCs. The receptor was isolated from a young woman in good health and CMV-seronegative. The CDR3 bases are TGTGCCAGCAGCTATAGCGGGAGTTTCGATGAGCAGTTCTTC. It specifies CASSYSGSFDEQFF. The entire variable domain, with the rest obtained from reference TRBV7-9 and TRBJ2-1, is as follows: DTGVSQNPRHKITKRGQNVTFRCDPISEHNRLYWYRQTLGQGPEFLTYFQNEAQLEKSRLLSDRFSAERPKGSFSTLEIQRTEQGDSAMYLCASSYSGSFDEQFFGPGTRLTVL.